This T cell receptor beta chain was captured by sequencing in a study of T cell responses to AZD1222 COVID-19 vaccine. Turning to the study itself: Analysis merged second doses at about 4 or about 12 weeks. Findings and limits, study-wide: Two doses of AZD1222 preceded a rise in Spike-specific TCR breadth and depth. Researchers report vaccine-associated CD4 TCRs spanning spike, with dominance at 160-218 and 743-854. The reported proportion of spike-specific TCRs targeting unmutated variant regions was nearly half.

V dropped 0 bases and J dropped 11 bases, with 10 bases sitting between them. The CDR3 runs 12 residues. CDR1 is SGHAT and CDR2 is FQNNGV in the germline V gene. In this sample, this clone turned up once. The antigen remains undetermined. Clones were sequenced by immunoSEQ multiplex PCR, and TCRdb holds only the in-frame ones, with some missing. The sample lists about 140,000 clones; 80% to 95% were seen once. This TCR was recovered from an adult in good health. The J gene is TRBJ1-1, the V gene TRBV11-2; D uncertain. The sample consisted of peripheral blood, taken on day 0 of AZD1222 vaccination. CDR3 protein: CASSLDARWAFF. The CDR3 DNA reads TGTGCCAGCAGCTTAGACGCCCGTTGGGCTTTCTTT. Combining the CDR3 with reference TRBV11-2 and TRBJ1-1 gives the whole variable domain EAGVAQSPRYKIIEKRQSVAFWCNPISGHATLYWYQQILGQGPKLLIQFQNNGVVDDSQLPKDRFSAERLKGVDSTLKIQPAKLEDSAVYLCASSLDARWAFFGQGTRLTVV.